Below are 7 T cell receptor beta chains sequenced from a single sample in a study of shared clonotypes between healthy human individuals. Clones were sequenced by immunoSEQ multiplex PCR, and TCRdb holds only the in-frame ones, with some missing. The data show approximately 980,000 clones, approximately 76% seen once. Sequenced material: memory CD4+ T cells sorted from blood. Sample subset: CD45RA-negative fraction. Source of these receptors: a man aged 18-30 years in good health.

This chain connects TRBV18 to TRBJ1-2, with 7 bases that match TRBD1. V was pared by 8 bases and J by 5 bases, with 11 bases of the junction left unmatched. Germline V gives CDR1 KGHSH, CDR2 LQKENI. The CDR3 is 14 amino acids. CDR3 coding DNA: TGTGCCAGCACAACCGGGACAGACTCTTATGGCTACACCTTC. This gives the protein CASTTGTDSYGYTF.

J is TRBJ2-5 and V is TRBV9, with unresolved D. The V end lost 0 bases, the J end lost 4 bases, and 7 bases lay between the germline ends. The CDR3 is 13 residues long. CDR1 SGDLS and CDR2 YYNGEE come from the germline V gene. The CDR3 sequence: CASSVGATETQYF. The CDR3 coding sequence is TGTGCCAGCAGCGTAGGAGCCACAGAGACCCAGTACTTC.

On this clone itself: At the DNA level, this CDR3 is encoded by other sequences in the same sample as well. This CDR3 reads CASSPPGPSYEQYF. The CDR3 coding sequence is TGTGCCAGCTCACCACCGGGTCCGTCCTACGAGCAGTACTTC. V is TRBV18 and J is TRBJ2-7; no reliable D call. The CDR3 is 14 residues long. V was shortened by 0 bases and J by 1 base, with 7 bases between the two germline ends. Germline values: CDR1 KGHSH, CDR2 LQKENI.

This chain uses TRBV7-2 with TRBJ2-7; 10 positions agree with TRBD1. The V segment lost 6 bases and the J segment 4 bases; nucleotides outside the gene matches: 6. The CDR3 length is 14 residues. CDR1 and CDR2 from the germline V gene are SGHTA and FQGNSA. The CDR3 region has the DNA TGTGCCAGCAGTTCGACAGGGGGCGGATACGAGCAGTACTTC. Translation gives CASSSTGGGYEQYF.

This chain uses TRBV4-1 with TRBJ1-1; D not certain. CDR3 size: 15 residues. Germline-derived CDR1 and CDR2 are MGHRA and YSYEKL. Trimming stripped 1 base from V and 14 bases from J, with 23 bases between. DNA for the CDR3: TGCGCCAGCAGCCAAGGAGGGTCTAAGGCAGCGGGGTGCTTCTTT. This encodes CASSQGGSKAAGCFF.

This clone showed up just once. The rearrangement joins TRBV4-1 to TRBJ2-1; 9 nucleotides agree with TRBD2. There are 15 residues in the CDR3. V lost 5 bases to trimming and J lost 6 bases; unmatched junction nucleotides: 8. Germline-derived CDR1 and CDR2 are MGHRA and YSYEKL. DNA of the CDR3: TGCGCCAGCAGCGATAGCGGGAGAGGTAGCAATGAGCAGTTCTTC. Its translation: CASSDSGRGSNEQFF.

For this clone: The same CDR3 can be traced to other DNA sequences in this sample. The V call is TRBV30, the J call TRBJ1-5; D call uncertain. CDR3 length equals 13 residues. V was cut by 2 bases and J by 7 bases, with 12 bases left in between. Germline loops: CDR1 GTSNPN, CDR2 SVGIG (reference sequence). CDR3 nucleotides: TGTGCCTGGAGTACGACCTCTGGGCAGCCCCAGCATTTT. Translated: CAWSTTSGQPQHF.